This TCR beta chain came from a study of blood T cell repertoires in COVID-19. Data came from immunoSEQ multiplex PCR; TCRdb stores just in-frame clones and leaves some out. The sample yields around 150,000 clones, 80% to 90% seen once. V shed 2 bases and J shed 3 bases, with 13 bases lying between them. Germline lookup yields CDR1 SGDLS and CDR2 YYNGEE. The CDR3 runs 15 residues. The material sequenced was peripheral blood. This receptor was taken from a woman aged 45 to 65 in a cohort sampled during active or convalescent COVID-19. This chain links TRBV9 with TRBJ2-3; tentative D call: TRBD1 (5 bases). The CDR3 is CASSVRELRTDTQYF. The CDR3 DNA reads as TGTGCCAGCAGCGTCAGGGAATTGCGAACAGATACGCAGTATTTT.